The 32 T cell receptor beta chains given below trace back to one sample, sequenced in a study of blood T cell repertoires in COVID-19. Clones were sequenced by immunoSEQ multiplex PCR, and TCRdb holds only the in-frame ones, with some missing. This table holds some 290,000 clones, more than 85% found once. The specimen sequenced was PBMCs or T cells enriched from blood (not recorded which). Receptor source: a woman between 25 and 40 years old who had been exposed to COVID-19.

This clone is classed as medium-sized. V usage is TRBV7-7 and J usage is TRBJ1-2; D is unresolved. V was trimmed by 1 base and J by 0 bases, leaving 12 bases between them. The CDR3 consists of 16 residues. Germline assignment: CDR1 SSHAT and CDR2 FNYEAQ (reference sequence). The CDR3 loop is CASSLDLGSSNYGYTF. The DNA for the CDR3 is TGTGCCAGCAGCTTAGACCTTGGGAGTTCTAACTATGGCTACACCTTC. The complete variable domain, with remaining parts taken from reference TRBV7-7 and TRBJ1-2, reads GAGVSQSPRYKVTKRGQDVTLRCDPISSHATLYWYQQALGQGPEFLTYFNYEAQPDKSGLPSDRFSAERPEGSISTLTIQRTEQRDSAMYRCASSLDLGSSNYGYTFGSGTRLTVV.

The chain employs TRBV7-3 and TRBJ1-2, with D unresolved. This CDR3 has 14 amino acids. The germline V and J ends were trimmed by 1 base and 3 bases, with 9 bases remaining between them. Germline loops: CDR1 SGHTA, CDR2 FQGTGA. The DNA for the CDR3 is TGTGCCAGCAGCTTAATGCCACGGGACTATGGCTACACCTTC. Encoded protein: CASSLMPRDYGYTF.

V usage is TRBV5-1 and J usage is TRBJ1-2; the D gene is possibly TRBD1 (6 bases). V was cut by 6 bases and J by 1 base, with 13 bases left in between. In germline, CDR1 is SGHRS, CDR2 YFSETQ. This CDR3 has 14 amino acids. The CDR3 nucleotides are TGCGCCAGCAAAGAACGGACAGTTAACTATGGCTACACCTTC. Amino acid sequence: CASKERTVNYGYTF. Filled out from reference TRBV5-1 and TRBJ1-2, the complete variable domain reads KAGVTQTPRYLIKTRGQQVTLSCSPISGHRSVSWYQQTPGQGLQFLFEYFSETQRNKGNFPGRFSGRQFSNSRSEMNVSTLELGDSALYLCASKERTVNYGYTFGSGTRLTVV.

J is TRBJ1-3 and V is TRBV4-1; 7 nucleotides line up with TRBD1. Germline CDR1 is MGHRA and CDR2 is YSYEKL. CDR3 size: 14 residues. V was clipped by 2 bases and J by 8 bases; unmatched bases: 6. The CDR3 bases are TGCGCCAGCAGCCAATGGAGGGGGCGAGACACCATATATTTT. It codes for CASSQWRGRDTIYF.

This clone has only one observation. The V call is TRBV9, the J call TRBJ1-2; no clear D. Trimming pared 3 bases from V and 2 bases from J, leaving 8 bases between. CDR1 and CDR2 from the germline V gene are SGDLS and YYNGEE. The CDR3 length is 13 residues. DNA for the CDR3: TGTGCCAGCAGCGCACAGCCAAACTATGGCTACACCTTC. It specifies CASSAQPNYGYTF.

A word on this clone: Other DNA sequences from this sample encode an identical CDR3 as well. The CDR3: CASSLGPGVYGYTF. The CDR3 nucleotides read TGCGCCAGCAGCTTGGGTCCAGGCGTATATGGCTACACCTTC. This rearrangement joins TRBV5-1 to TRBJ1-2; no firm D call. CDR3 size: 14 residues. Germline-derived CDR1 and CDR2 are SGHRS and YFSETQ. V was cut by 0 bases and J by 5 bases, with 11 bases left in between.

The J gene is TRBJ2-2, the V gene TRBV4-3; possible D gene TRBD1, 5 bases. The CDR3 extends over 11 amino acids. V dropped 6 bases and J dropped 7 bases, with 6 bases sitting between them. CDR1 is LGHNA and CDR2 is YSLEER in the germline V gene. CDR3 in amino acids: CASRGDGELFF. The DNA of the CDR3 is TGCGCCAGCAGAGGGGACGGGGAGCTGTTTTTT.

The rearrangement links TRBV20-1 to TRBJ1-2; 7 bases agree with TRBD1. The J segment lost 8 bases and the V segment lost 3 bases, leaving 9 bases of the junction unmatched. Germline CDR1 DFQATT, CDR2 SNEGSKA (reference sequence). The CDR3 is made up of 13 amino acids. The CDR3 DNA reads as TGCAGTGCTAGTCCTACACAGGGGAGCGGCTACACCTTC. It specifies CSASPTQGSGYTF.

The V call is TRBV20-1, the J call TRBJ1-2, with 7 bases identical to TRBD1. V gave up 6 bases and J gave up 8 bases; unmatched junction bases: 6. There are 11 residues in the CDR3. The germline CDR1 and CDR2 sequences are DFQATT and SNEGSKA (reference sequence). The CDR3: CSATGVAGYTF. The CDR3 DNA is TGCAGTGCCACAGGGGTCGCCGGCTACACCTTC.

This clone was seen only once. This chain uses TRBV3-1 (or the pseudogene TRBV3-2) with TRBJ1-2; D uncertain. Trimming cost V 2 bases and J 7 bases, with 5 bases left between them. There are 11 residues in the CDR3. Germline-derived CDR1 and CDR2 are LGHDT and YNNKEL (reference sequence). The CDR3 is CASSQNSGYTF. The CDR3, as DNA: TGTGCCAGCAGCCAAAACAGTGGCTACACCTTC.

V gene TRBV5-4 combines with J gene TRBJ1-1; no clear D. Between the trimmed V and J ends, which lost 4 bases and 0 bases, there was a span of 19 bases. The CDR3 is 17 amino acids. CDR1 SGHNT and CDR2 YYREEE come from the germline V gene (reference sequence). CDR3 protein: CASSPAGPTPMNTEAFF. For the CDR3, the DNA is TGTGCCAGCAGCCCGGCGGGCCCGACGCCCATGAACACTGAAGCTTTCTTT. The entire variable domain, with the rest obtained from reference TRBV5-4 and TRBJ1-1, is as follows: ETGVTQSPTHLIKTRGQQVTLRCSSQSGHNTVSWYQQALGQGPQFIFQYYREEENGRGNFPPRFSGLQFPNYSSELNVNALELDDSALYLCASSPAGPTPMNTEAFFGQGTRLTVV.

CDR3 in amino acids: CASSQWRGGEETQYF. Here the CDR3 DNA reads TGTGCCAGCAGCCAATGGCGGGGGGGCGAAGAGACCCAGTACTTC. The chain combines TRBV3-1 (or the pseudogene TRBV3-2) with TRBJ2-5, with TRBD2 identical over 9 bases. The V segment lost 2 bases and the J segment 3 bases; nucleotides outside the gene matches: 4. The CDR3 length is 15 residues. From germline, CDR1 is LGHDT and CDR2 YNNKEL (reference sequence).

The sample holds one count of this clone. This sequence joins TRBV15 and TRBJ2-1; D perhaps matches TRBD2 (5 bases). Germline loops: CDR1 LNHNV, CDR2 YYDKDF (reference sequence). V was shortened by 0 bases and J by 0 bases, with 9 bases between the two germline ends. The CDR3 has 16 residues. In DNA form, the CDR3 reads TGTGCCACCAGCAGAGAAGCTCGGGGCTCCTACAATGAGCAGTTCTTC. Translated: CATSREARGSYNEQFF.

The chain uses TRBV7-3 and TRBJ2-2, with D perhaps matching TRBD1 (6 bases). The CDR3 spans 17 residues. Deletions cut 5 bases from V and 1 base from J, with 17 bases between. In germline, CDR1 is SGHTA, CDR2 FQGTGA. CDR3: CASSQGAHRVNTGELFF. CDR3 DNA sequence: TGTGCCAGCAGCCAAGGGGCCCACAGGGTGAACACCGGGGAGCTGTTTTTT.

CDR3 in amino acids: CASSHVGQGEPEAFF. CDR3 in DNA: TGTGCCAGCAGCCACGTAGGACAGGGCGAGCCTGAAGCTTTCTTT. The V call is TRBV4-2, the J call TRBJ1-1, with TRBD1 matching 8 bases. This CDR3 spans 15 amino acids. The ends lost 3 bases at V and 6 bases at J; junction bases unmatched: 9. CDR1 LGHNA and CDR2 YNFKEQ come from the germline V gene.

This clone was seen just once. V usage is TRBV29-1 and J usage is TRBJ2-7; D perhaps matches TRBD1 (5 bases). CDR1 is SQVTM and CDR2 is ANQGSEA in the germline V gene. There are 12 residues in the CDR3. With 7 bases removed from V and 5 bases from J, the gap between germline ends came to 15 bases. The CDR3 bases are TGCAGCGGCCGCGACAGTCACCACGAGCAGTACTTC. It encodes CSGRDSHHEQYF.

J is TRBJ1-5 and V is TRBV21-1; the D segment call TRBD1 is taken from the table without a DNA check. TRBV21-1 is a known pseudogene. The CDR3 sequence is 16 residues long. CDR3 in DNA: TGTGCCAGCAGCAAAGACAGAGGGACAGGGTCTCAGCCCCAGCATTTT. Residues: CASSKDRGTGSQPQHF.

The chain links TRBV3-1 (or the pseudogene TRBV3-2) to TRBJ2-1; D unclear. Deletions cut 1 base from V and 7 bases from J, with 5 bases between. Germline assignment: CDR1 LGHDT and CDR2 YNNKEL (reference sequence). The CDR3 totals 12 residues. The CDR3 reads CASSQARNEQFF. CDR3 DNA: TGTGCCAGCAGCCAAGCCCGTAATGAGCAGTTCTTC.

CDR3 nucleotides: TGTGCCAGCTCATCCCTAGGGACTCAAACGATGCGTGGCTACACCTTC. Amino acids: CASSSLGTQTMRGYTF. V is TRBV18 and J is TRBJ1-2; D may be TRBD1 (5 bases). V was pared by 5 bases and J by 7 bases, with 23 bases between. The germline V gene encodes CDR1 KGHSH and CDR2 LQKENI. The CDR3 is made up of 16 amino acids.

DNA for the CDR3: TGTGCCATCAGTGGGGATAATGGGACACCGAATCCTCACTATGGCTACACCTTC. It encodes CAISGDNGTPNPHYGYTF. The chain uses TRBV10-3 and TRBJ1-2, with a tentative D call TRBD1 (6 bases). CDR3 size: 18 residues. V lost 4 bases and J lost 3, with 24 bases in between. Germline V gene sequence: CDR1 ENHRY, CDR2 SYGVKD.

The V and J genes are TRBV19 and TRBJ1-1; 8 bases fit TRBD1. The CDR3 loop spans 13 amino acids. Germline CDR1 and CDR2: LNHDA and SQIVND (reference sequence). The ends lost 3 bases at V and 3 bases at J; junction bases unmatched: 0. In DNA form, the CDR3 reads TGTGCCAGTAGTATGGACAGGGACACTGAAGCTTTCTTT. It specifies CASSMDRDTEAFF.

The chain carries TRBV13 and TRBJ1-2, with D unclear. The CDR3 totals 16 residues. The germline V gene encodes CDR1 PRHDT and CDR2 FYEKMQ (reference sequence). The V end was cut by 5 bases, the J end by 2 bases, with 18 bases between. This chain's CDR3 is CASSTLVRAGNYGYTF. The CDR3, as DNA: TGTGCCAGCAGCACCTTGGTTAGGGCGGGGAACTATGGCTACACCTTC.

This chain links TRBV5-5 with TRBJ1-2; 8 nucleotides line up with TRBD1. The V gene's germline CDR1 is SGHKS and CDR2 YYEKEE (reference sequence). This CDR3 has 15 amino acids. With 6 bases clipped from V and 2 bases from J, the junction kept 9 bases outside the gene matches. CDR3 region: CASTRQGQFNYGYTF. The CDR3 nucleotides read TGTGCCAGCACCCGACAGGGGCAGTTCAACTATGGCTACACCTTC.

This clone was found once. This chain uses TRBV6-5 with TRBJ1-5, with no clear D. Trimming shortened V by 4 bases and J by 0 bases, and 10 bases separated the two germline ends. The CDR3 sequence is 15 residues long. CDR1 and CDR2 from the germline V gene are MNHEY and SVGAGI. The CDR3 DNA follows: TGTGCCAGCAGTTGGGTCGGGTATAGCAATCAGCCCCAGCATTTT. It yields the protein CASSWVGYSNQPQHF.

This clone was counted once. This rearrangement joins TRBV7-3 to TRBJ2-4; D is perhaps TRBD1 (6 bases). The germline gives CDR1 SGHTA, CDR2 FQGTGA. Trimming took 5 bases from V and 14 from J, leaving 19 bases between them. The CDR3 sequence is 13 residues long. In nucleotides, the CDR3 is TGTGCCAGCAGCCTAGGCTCAGGGGATGTTAAGTACTTC. Its protein product is CASSLGSGDVKYF. The whole variable domain, remainder taken from reference TRBV7-3 and TRBJ2-4, is GAGVSQTPSNKVTEKGKYVELRCDPISGHTALYWYRQSLGQGPEFLIYFQGTGAADDSGLPNDRFFAVRPEGSVSTLKIQRTERGDSAVYLCASSLGSGDVKYFGAGTRLSVL.

V gene TRBV19 combines with J gene TRBJ1-1; D is unresolved. There are 13 residues in the CDR3. Trimming pared 3 bases from V and 1 base from J, leaving 6 bases between. Germline lookup yields CDR1 LNHDA and CDR2 SQIVND (reference sequence). Here the CDR3 reads CASSMTQNTEAFF. Written as DNA, the CDR3 is TGTGCCAGTAGTATGACACAGAACACTGAAGCTTTCTTT. Based on the CDR3 plus reference TRBV19 and TRBJ1-1, the full variable domain is DGGITQSPKYLFRKEGQNVTLSCEQNLNHDAMYWYRQDPGQGLRLIYYSQIVNDFQKGDIAEGYSVSREKKESFPLTVTSAQKNPTAFYLCASSMTQNTEAFFGQGTRLTVV.

This clone was detected once. The V and J genes are TRBV9 and TRBJ2-7; 15 bases align to TRBD2. The ends lost 4 bases at V and 6 bases at J; junction bases unmatched: 5. CDR1 SGDLS and CDR2 YYNGEE come from the germline V gene. CDR3 length: 15 amino acids. CDR3 sequence reads: CASSPRGLAGGEQYF. CDR3 sequence (DNA): TGTGCCAGCAGCCCACGGGGACTAGCGGGGGGCGAGCAGTACTTC.

A single count supports this clone. The chain has TRBV7-8 and TRBJ2-5; TRBD1 aligns across 10 bases. Germline-derived CDR1 and CDR2 are SGHVS and FQNEAQ. V shed 6 bases and J 6 bases; nucleotides not matched to a gene: 13. There are 16 residues in the CDR3. DNA of the CDR3: TGTGCCAGCAGTCAACCGGCGACAGGGGGCTTGAAGACCCAGTACTTC. As protein: CASSQPATGGLKTQYF.

The chain employs TRBV15 and TRBJ1-1, with 8 bases aligning to TRBD1. The CDR3 length is 15 residues. Losses at the gene ends were 6 bases for V and 4 bases for J; bases not matched to a gene: 10. Germline V gives CDR1 LNHNV, CDR2 YYDKDF (reference sequence). CDR3 coding DNA: TGTGCCACCAGAGAAAGTACAGGGGGATTCACTGAAGCTTTCTTT. Its translation: CATRESTGGFTEAFF.

The J gene is TRBJ2-1, the V gene TRBV24-1; TRBD1 matches 8 bases. CDR3 length: 13 residues. Trimming took 8 bases from V and 4 from J; bases not matched to a gene: 3. Per germline, CDR1 KGHDR and CDR2 SFDVKD. DNA of the CDR3: TGTGCCACCAAGGACAGGGAGTACAATGAGCAGTTCTTC. Translating gives CATKDREYNEQFF.

The chain recombines TRBV6-2 or TRBV6-3 with TRBJ1-1; tentative D call: TRBD1 (6 bases). Germline lookup yields CDR1 MNHEY and CDR2 SVGEGT. The CDR3 has 14 amino acids. V shed 6 bases and J shed 0 bases, with 11 bases lying between them. CDR3 bases: TGTGCCAGCAGCAACAGGGTTATGAACACTGAAGCTTTCTTT. Translating it yields CASSNRVMNTEAFF.

This chain connects TRBV7-3 to TRBJ2-3; weak D call: TRBD1 (6 bases). Trimming removed 2 bases at V and 4 bases at J, with 7 bases between. Looked up from germline, CDR1 is SGHTA and CDR2 is FQGTGA. The CDR3 length is 13 residues. The CDR3 region has the DNA TGTGCCAGCAGCTTATCAGGGGCAGATACGCAGTATTTT. This encodes CASSLSGADTQYF.